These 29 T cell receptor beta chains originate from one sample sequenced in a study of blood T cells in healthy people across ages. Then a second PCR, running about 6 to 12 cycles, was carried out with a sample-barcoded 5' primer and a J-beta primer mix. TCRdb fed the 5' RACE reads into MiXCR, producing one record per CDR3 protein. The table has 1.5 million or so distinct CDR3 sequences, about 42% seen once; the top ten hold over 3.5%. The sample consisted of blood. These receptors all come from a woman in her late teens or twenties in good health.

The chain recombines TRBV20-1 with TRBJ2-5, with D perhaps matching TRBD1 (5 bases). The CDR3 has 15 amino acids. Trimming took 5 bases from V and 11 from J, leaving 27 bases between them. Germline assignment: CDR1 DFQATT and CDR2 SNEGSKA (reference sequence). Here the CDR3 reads CSAPSSVLRVNEQYF. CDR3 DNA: TGCAGTGCTCCCTCATCGGTCCTCAGGGTTAATGAGCAGTACTTC.

For the CDR3, the DNA is TGTGCCAGCAGACCGGGACAGGCGAAAGTTAATGAGCAGTTCTTC. It specifies CASRPGQAKVNEQFF. The gene calls are TRBV12-3 or TRBV12-4 and TRBJ2-1; 8 nucleotides match TRBD1. The length of the CDR3 is 15 residues. J gave up 7 bases and V 6 bases, and 11 bases lay outside the gene matches.

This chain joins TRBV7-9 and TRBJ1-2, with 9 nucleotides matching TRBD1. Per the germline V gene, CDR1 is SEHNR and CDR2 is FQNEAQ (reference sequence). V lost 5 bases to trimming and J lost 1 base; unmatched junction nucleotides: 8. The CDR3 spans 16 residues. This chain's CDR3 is CASSPGQGLNNYGYTF. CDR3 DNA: TGTGCCAGCAGCCCGGGACAGGGACTTAATAACTATGGCTACACCTTC.

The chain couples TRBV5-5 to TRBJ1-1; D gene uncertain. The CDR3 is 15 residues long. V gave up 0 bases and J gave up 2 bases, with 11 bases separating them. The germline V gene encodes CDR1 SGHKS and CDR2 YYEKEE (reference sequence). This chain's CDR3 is CASSLGRSLNTEAFF. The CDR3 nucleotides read TGTGCCAGCAGCTTGGGGAGATCGCTTAACACTGAAGCTTTCTTT.

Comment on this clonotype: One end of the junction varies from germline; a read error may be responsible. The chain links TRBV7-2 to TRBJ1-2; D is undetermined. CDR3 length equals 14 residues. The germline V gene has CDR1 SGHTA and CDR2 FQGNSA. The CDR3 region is CASSLVSMDYGYIF. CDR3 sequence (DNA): TGTGCCAGCAGCTTAGTCAGTATGGACTATGGCTACATCTTC.

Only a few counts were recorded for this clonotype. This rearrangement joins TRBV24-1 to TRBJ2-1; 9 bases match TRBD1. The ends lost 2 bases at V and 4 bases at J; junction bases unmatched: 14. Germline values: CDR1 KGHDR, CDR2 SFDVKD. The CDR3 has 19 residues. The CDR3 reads CATSDSPGQGPPFYNEQFF. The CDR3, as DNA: TGTGCCACCAGTGATTCTCCGGGACAGGGTCCGCCTTTTTACAATGAGCAGTTCTTC.

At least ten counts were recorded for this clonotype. CDR3 nucleotides: TGTGCCAGTAGTACCTCGATTAACACTGAAGCTTTCTTT. Amino acid sequence: CASSTSINTEAFF. The genes are TRBV19 and TRBJ1-1; D call uncertain. Germline V CDR1 and CDR2: LNHDA, SQIVND (reference sequence). The V end was cut by 4 bases, the J end by 2 bases, with 8 bases between. CDR3 size: 13 residues.

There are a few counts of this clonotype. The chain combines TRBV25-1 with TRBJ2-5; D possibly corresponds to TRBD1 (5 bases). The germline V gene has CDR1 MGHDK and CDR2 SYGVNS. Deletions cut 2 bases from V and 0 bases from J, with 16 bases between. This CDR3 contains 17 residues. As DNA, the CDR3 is TGTGCCAGCAGTGAACCCCATCAGACAGACGACCAAGAGACCCAGTACTTC. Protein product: CASSEPHQTDDQETQYF.

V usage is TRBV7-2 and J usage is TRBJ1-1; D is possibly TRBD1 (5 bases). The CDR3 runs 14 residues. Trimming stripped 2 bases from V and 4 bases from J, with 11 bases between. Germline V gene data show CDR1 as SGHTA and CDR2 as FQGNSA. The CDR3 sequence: CASSLMTEGTEAFF. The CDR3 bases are TGTGCCAGCAGCTTAATGACAGAGGGCACTGAAGCTTTCTTT.

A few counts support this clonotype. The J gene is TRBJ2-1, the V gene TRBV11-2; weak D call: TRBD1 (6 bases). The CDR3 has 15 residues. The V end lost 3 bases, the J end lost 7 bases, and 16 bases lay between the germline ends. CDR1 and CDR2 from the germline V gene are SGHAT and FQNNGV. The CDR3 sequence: CASSFSRQGQNEQFF. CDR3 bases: TGTGCCAGCAGCTTTAGTCGCCAGGGGCAGAATGAGCAGTTCTTC. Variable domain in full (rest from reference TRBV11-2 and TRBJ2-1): EAGVAQSPRYKIIEKRQSVAFWCNPISGHATLYWYQQILGQGPKLLIQFQNNGVVDDSQLPKDRFSAERLKGVDSTLKIQPAKLEDSAVYLCASSFSRQGQNEQFFGPGTRLTVL.

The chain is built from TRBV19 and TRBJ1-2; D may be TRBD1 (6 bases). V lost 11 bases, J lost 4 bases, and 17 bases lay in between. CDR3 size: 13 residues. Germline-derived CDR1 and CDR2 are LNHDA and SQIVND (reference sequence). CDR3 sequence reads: CACTRGHLYGYTF. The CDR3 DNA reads TGTGCCTGTACCCGGGGACATCTCTATGGCTACACCTTC.

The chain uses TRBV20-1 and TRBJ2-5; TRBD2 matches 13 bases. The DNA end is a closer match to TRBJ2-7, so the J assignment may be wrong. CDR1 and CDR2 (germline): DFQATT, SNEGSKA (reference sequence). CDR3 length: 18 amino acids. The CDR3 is CSARVARLAGGPSYEQYF. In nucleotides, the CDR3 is TGCAGTGCTAGAGTTGCCAGACTAGCGGGAGGCCCTTCCTACGAGCAGTACTTC.

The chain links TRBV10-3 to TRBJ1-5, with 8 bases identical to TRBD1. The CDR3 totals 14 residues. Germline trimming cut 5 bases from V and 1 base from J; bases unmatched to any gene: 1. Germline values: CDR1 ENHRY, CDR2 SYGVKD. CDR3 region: CAISQGASNQPQHF. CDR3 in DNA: TGTGCCATCAGTCAGGGGGCGAGCAATCAGCCCCAGCATTTT.

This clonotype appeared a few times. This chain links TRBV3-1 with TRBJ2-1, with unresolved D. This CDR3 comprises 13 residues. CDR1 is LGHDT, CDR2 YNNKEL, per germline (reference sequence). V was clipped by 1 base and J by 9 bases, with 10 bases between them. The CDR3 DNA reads TGTGCCAGCAGCCAAGCCGCGTACTCTGAGCAGTTCTTC. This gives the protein CASSQAAYSEQFF.

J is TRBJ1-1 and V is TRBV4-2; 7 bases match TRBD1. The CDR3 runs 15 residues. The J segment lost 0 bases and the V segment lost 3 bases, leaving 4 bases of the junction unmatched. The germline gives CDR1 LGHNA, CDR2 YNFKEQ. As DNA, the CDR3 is TGTGCCAGCAGCCAGGAGGACAGGATGAACACTGAAGCTTTCTTT. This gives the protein CASSQEDRMNTEAFF.

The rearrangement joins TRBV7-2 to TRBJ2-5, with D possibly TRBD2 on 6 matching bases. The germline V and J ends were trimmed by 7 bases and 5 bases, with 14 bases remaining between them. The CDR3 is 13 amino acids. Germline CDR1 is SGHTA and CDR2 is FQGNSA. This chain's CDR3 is CASNGGFRETQYF. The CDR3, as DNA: TGTGCCAGCAACGGGGGTTTCCGGGAGACCCAGTACTTC. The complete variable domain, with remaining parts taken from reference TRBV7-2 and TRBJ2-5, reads GAGVSQSPSNKVTEKGKDVELRCDPISGHTALYWYRQSLGQGLEFLIYFQGNSAPDKSGLPSDRFSAERTGGSVSTLTIQRTQQEDSAVYLCASNGGFRETQYFGPGTRLLVL.

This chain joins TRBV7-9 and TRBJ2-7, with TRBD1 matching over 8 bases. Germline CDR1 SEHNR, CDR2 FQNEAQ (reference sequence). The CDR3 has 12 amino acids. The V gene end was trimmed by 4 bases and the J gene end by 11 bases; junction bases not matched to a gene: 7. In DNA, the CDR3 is TGTGCCAGCAGCTCCTACAGGGGGGAGAAGTACTTC. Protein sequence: CASSSYRGEKYF. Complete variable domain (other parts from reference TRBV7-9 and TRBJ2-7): DTGVSQNPRHKITKRGQNVTFRCDPISEHNRLYWYRQTLGQGPEFLTYFQNEAQLEKSRLLSDRFSAERPKGSFSTLEIQRTEQGDSAMYLCASSSYRGEKYFGPGTRLTVT.

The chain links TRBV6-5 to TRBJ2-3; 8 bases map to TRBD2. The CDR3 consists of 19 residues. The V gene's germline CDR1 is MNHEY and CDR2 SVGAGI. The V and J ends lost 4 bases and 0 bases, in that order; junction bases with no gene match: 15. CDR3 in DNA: TGTGCCAGCAGTTCAACGAACAGGGACCGGGGGGGGAGCACAGATACGCAGTATTTT. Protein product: CASSSTNRDRGGSTDTQYF.

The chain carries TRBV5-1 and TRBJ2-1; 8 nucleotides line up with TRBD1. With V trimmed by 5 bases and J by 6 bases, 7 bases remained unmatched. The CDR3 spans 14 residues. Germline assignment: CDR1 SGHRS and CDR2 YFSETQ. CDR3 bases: TGCGCCAGCAGGATTGTCGACAGGGGCAATGAGCAGTTCTTC. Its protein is CASRIVDRGNEQFF.

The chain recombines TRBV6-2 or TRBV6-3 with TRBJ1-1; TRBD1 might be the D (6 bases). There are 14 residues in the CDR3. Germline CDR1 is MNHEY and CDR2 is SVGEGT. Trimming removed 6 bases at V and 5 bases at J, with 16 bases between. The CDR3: CASSSEGGGTEAFF. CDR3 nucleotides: TGTGCCAGCAGCTCGGAGGGGGGAGGGACTGAAGCTTTCTTT.

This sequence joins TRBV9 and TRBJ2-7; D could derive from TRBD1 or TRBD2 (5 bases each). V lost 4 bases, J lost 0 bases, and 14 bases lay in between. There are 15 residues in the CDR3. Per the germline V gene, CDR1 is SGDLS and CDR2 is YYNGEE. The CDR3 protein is CASSPHWGSSYEQYF. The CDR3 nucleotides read TGTGCCAGCAGCCCTCATTGGGGGAGCTCCTACGAGCAGTACTTC.

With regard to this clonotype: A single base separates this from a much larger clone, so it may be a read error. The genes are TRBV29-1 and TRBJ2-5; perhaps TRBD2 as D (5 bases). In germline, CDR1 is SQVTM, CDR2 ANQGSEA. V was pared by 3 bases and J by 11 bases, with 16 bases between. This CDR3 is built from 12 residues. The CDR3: CSVDPTAGEQYF. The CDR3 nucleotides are TGCAGCGTTGACCCCACCGCGGGTGAGCAGTACTTC. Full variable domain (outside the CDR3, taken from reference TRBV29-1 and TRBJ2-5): SAVISQKPSRDICQRGTSLTIQCQVDSQVTMMFWYRQQPGQSLTLIATANQGSEATYESGFVIDKFPISRPNLTFSTLTVSNMSPEDSSIYLCSVDPTAGEQYFGPGTRLLVL.

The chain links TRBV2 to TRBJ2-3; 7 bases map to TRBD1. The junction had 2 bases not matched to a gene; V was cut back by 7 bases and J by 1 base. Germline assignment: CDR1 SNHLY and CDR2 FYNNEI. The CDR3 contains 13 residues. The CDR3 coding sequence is TGTGCCAGCACACAGGGGCGCACAGATACGCAGTATTTT. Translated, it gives CASTQGRTDTQYF.

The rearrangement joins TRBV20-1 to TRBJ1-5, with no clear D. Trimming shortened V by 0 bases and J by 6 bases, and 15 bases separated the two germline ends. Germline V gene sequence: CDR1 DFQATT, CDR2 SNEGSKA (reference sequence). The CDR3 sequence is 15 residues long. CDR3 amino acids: CSARDFRAEVQPQHF. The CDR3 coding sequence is TGCAGTGCTAGAGATTTCCGGGCGGAGGTTCAGCCCCAGCATTTT.

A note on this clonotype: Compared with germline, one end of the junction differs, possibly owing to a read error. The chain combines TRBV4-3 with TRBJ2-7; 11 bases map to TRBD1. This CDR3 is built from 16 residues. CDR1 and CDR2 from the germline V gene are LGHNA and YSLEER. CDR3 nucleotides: TGCGCCAGCGGCCAACACTGGACAGGGGGCGATTACGAGCAGTACTTC. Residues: CASGQHWTGGDYEQYF.

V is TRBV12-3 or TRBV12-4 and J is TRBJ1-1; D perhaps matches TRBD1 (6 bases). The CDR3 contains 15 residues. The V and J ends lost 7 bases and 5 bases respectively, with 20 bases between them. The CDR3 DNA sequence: TGTGCCAGCAACCTCAGGGGAGGGAGAGGGACTGAAGCTTTCTTT. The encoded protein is CASNLRGGRGTEAFF.

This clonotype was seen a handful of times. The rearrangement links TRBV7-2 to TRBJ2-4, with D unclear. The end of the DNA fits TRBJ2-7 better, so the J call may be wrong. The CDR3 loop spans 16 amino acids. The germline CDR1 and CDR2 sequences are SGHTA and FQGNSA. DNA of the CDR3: TGTGCCAGCAGCTTAGCATCCAGCGTTACACTCTACGAGCAGTACTTC. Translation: CASSLASSVTLYEQYF.

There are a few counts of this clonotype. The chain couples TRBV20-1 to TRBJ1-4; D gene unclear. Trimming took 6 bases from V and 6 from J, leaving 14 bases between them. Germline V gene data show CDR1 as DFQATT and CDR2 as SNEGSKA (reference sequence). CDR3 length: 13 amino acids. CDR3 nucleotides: TGCAGTGCCAAAGAGGGCGGGGATGAAAAACTGTTTTTT. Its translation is CSAKEGGDEKLFF.

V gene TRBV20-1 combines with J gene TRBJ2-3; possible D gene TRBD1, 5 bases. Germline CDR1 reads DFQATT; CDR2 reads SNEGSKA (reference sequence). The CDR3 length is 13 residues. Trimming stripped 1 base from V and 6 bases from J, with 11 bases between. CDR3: CSARGQGFDTQYF. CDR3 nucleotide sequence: TGCAGTGCTAGAGGGCAGGGTTTTGATACGCAGTATTTT.